This T cell receptor (beta chain) was sequenced during a study of cytomegalovirus exposure and HLA in healthy donors. Study information: Researchers found that 81% of 398 genotyped donors fell within the Caucasian-associated ancestry cluster.

As regards this clone: Its antigen remains unknown.

The PCR employed 60 Vbeta primers together with 13 Jbeta primers. Generated by immunoSEQ multiplex PCR, the TCRdb table keeps only in-frame clones and is missing some. The sample lists 250,000 to 350,000 clones; about four fifths were seen once. The CDR3 has 13 amino acids. Trimming at V came to 6 bases and at J to 1 base, leaving 5 bases not matched to a gene. Germline CDR1 SQVTM, CDR2 ANQGSEA. General observations from the study: Approximately 17,000 TCR beta sequences were associated with HLA alleles at 0.05 false discovery rate in a later analysis. Earlier findings revealed that most TCR beta V segments proved productive either about 87% or about 30% of the time. Among TCR sequences, most were rare, though some public TCRs appeared in many donors.

This receptor was identified in a girl aged 2 to 10 in good health and CMV-seronegative. This chain uses TRBV29-1 with TRBJ2-7, with 8 bases aligning to TRBD2. The sample taken for sequencing was PBMCs. The CDR3 spells CSVAGGDSYEQYF. The CDR3 DNA sequence: TGCAGCGTGGCCGGGGGGGATTCCTACGAGCAGTACTTC.